These 7 T cell receptor beta chains came from one sample sequenced in a study of early T cells in non-severe SARS-CoV-2 infection. TCRdb called the 5' RACE reads again in MiXCR, with one record for every CDR3 protein. The table shows tens of thousands of distinct CDR3 sequences, with around 12% occurring only once. The material sequenced was whole blood, taken at baseline. The receptors were gathered from an adult who was a healthcare worker with PCR-confirmed SARS-CoV-2 infection or an uninfected control (not recorded which).

This clonotype has ten or more counts. The chain uses TRBV11-2 and TRBJ2-7; D possibly corresponds to TRBD2 (6 bases). V was clipped by 5 bases and J by 6 bases, with 11 bases between them. CDR3 length equals 12 residues. The germline V gene has CDR1 SGHAT and CDR2 FQNNGV. The CDR3 protein is CASSAGTSEQYF. The DNA of the CDR3 is TGTGCCAGCAGCGCGGGGACTTCCGAGCAGTACTTC.

The chain couples TRBV15 to TRBJ2-7; D tentatively reads TRBD1 or TRBD2 (6 bases each). V was shortened by 5 bases and J by 2 bases, with 19 bases between the two germline ends. Germline V gives CDR1 LNHNV, CDR2 YYDKDF (reference sequence). CDR3 length: 16 residues. DNA of the CDR3: TGTGCCACCAGCTTGGGACTTGGGGGCCAGGCCTACGAGCAGTACTTC. Its translation is CATSLGLGGQAYEQYF. The full variable domain, with the rest looked up from reference TRBV15 and TRBJ2-7, is DAMVIQNPRYQVTQFGKPVTLSCSQTLNHNVMYWYQQKSSQAPKLLFHYYDKDFNNEADTPDNFQSRRPNTSFCFLDIRSPGLGDTAMYLCATSLGLGGQAYEQYFGPGTRLTVT.

The chain combines TRBV20-1 with TRBJ1-5; TRBD1 matches 10 bases. Germline-derived CDR1 and CDR2 are DFQATT and SNEGSKA (reference sequence). Losses at the gene ends were 3 bases for V and 3 bases for J; bases not matched to a gene: 5. The CDR3 has 15 amino acids. The CDR3 is CSARGQGPYNQPQHF. Here the CDR3 DNA reads TGCAGTGCTAGGGGACAGGGGCCTTACAATCAGCCCCAGCATTTT.

CDR3 nucleotide sequence: TGTGCCAGCAGTGCGAGCTTATATGGCTACACCTTC. Translation: CASSASLYGYTF. The chain recombines TRBV28 with TRBJ1-2; no clear D gene. CDR1 and CDR2 (germline): MDHEN, SYDVKM. Trimming stripped 5 bases from V and 5 bases from J, with 9 bases between. The CDR3 totals 12 residues.

This sequence joins TRBV12-3 or TRBV12-4 and TRBJ1-1; TRBD1 might be the D (5 bases). This CDR3 contains 14 residues. Trimming left V 6 bases short and J 6 bases short, with 17 bases between. The CDR3 protein is CASSHLRGVAEAFF. CDR3 DNA: TGTGCCAGCAGCCATCTCCGGGGGGTGGCTGAAGCTTTCTTT.

This clonotype turned up a few times. The gene calls are TRBV12-5 and TRBJ2-3, with 9 positions matching TRBD2. V lost 1 base to trimming and J lost 4 bases; unmatched junction nucleotides: 9. Germline V gene sequence: CDR1 LGHNT, CDR2 FRNRAP. CDR3 length: 17 amino acids. The CDR3 loop reads CASGLELGLAGADTQYF. DNA of the CDR3: TGTGCTAGTGGTTTGGAATTGGGACTAGCTGGGGCAGATACGCAGTATTTT. The variable domain in full, with the rest retrieved from reference TRBV12-5 and TRBJ2-3, is DARVTQTPRHKVTEMGQEVTMRCQPILGHNTVFWYRQTMMQGLELLAYFRNRAPLDDSGMPKDRFSAEMPDATLATLKIQPSEPRDSAVYFCASGLELGLAGADTQYFGPGTRLTVL.

The CDR3 loop is CASSLVRDDGYTF. The CDR3 nucleotides read TGTGCCAGCAGCTTGGTCAGGGATGATGGCTACACCTTC. The chain carries TRBV5-4 and TRBJ1-2; TRBD1 is a possible D gene (5 bases). The germline gives CDR1 SGHNT, CDR2 YYREEE (reference sequence). Trimming left V 0 bases short and J 6 bases short, with 9 bases between. There are 13 residues in the CDR3.